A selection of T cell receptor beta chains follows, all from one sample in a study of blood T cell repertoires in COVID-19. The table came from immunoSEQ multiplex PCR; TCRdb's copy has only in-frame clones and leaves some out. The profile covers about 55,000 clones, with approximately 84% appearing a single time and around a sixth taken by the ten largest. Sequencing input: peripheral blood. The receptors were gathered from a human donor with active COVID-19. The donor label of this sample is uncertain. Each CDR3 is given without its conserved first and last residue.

CDR3aa: AIRTTGGGTEAF
j_gene: TRBJ1-1
v_gene: TRBV10-3

CDR3aa: ASSQEWAGGYEQY
j_gene: TRBJ2-7
v_gene: TRBV4-3

CDR3aa: ASSQDPRQGNTGELF
j_gene: TRBJ2-2
v_gene: TRBV14

CDR3aa: ASSPTPQRGYAEETQY
j_gene: TRBJ2-5
v_gene: TRBV3-1/TRBV3-2

CDR3aa: ASSGYRGAADTQY
j_gene: TRBJ2-3
v_gene: TRBV27

CDR3aa: ASSPGQGIDEAF
j_gene: TRBJ1-1
v_gene: TRBV3-1/TRBV3-2

CDR3aa: ASSYSSTSYEQY
j_gene: TRBJ2-7
v_gene: TRBV6-5

CDR3aa: ASRIGDSLLDEQY
j_gene: TRBJ2-7
v_gene: TRBV6-5

CDR3aa: ASSLSGSGANVLT
j_gene: TRBJ2-6
v_gene: TRBV7-3

CDR3aa: ASSQDPSVRGEQF
j_gene: TRBJ2-1
v_gene: TRBV3-1/TRBV3-2

CDR3aa: ASSSGGAGNTIY
j_gene: TRBJ1-3
v_gene: TRBV19

CDR3aa: ASSQRVGQSNYGYT
j_gene: TRBJ1-2
v_gene: TRBV3-1/TRBV3-2

CDR3aa: ASSQEQGNGYT
j_gene: TRBJ1-2
v_gene: TRBV3-1/TRBV3-2

CDR3aa: ASSAGTVPYEQY
j_gene: TRBJ2-7
v_gene: TRBV6-6

CDR3aa: ASSLSSGQAQF
j_gene: TRBJ2-1
v_gene: TRBV5-1

CDR3aa: ASSTGFSKNIQY
j_gene: TRBJ2-4
v_gene: TRBV6-5

CDR3aa: ASSLSIRDTQY
j_gene: TRBJ2-3
v_gene: TRBV27